Listed below are T cell receptor beta chains from one sample, sequenced in a study of T cells in Graves' hyperthyroidism and ophthalmopathy. A single record per CDR3 protein comes from TCRdb applying MiXCR to the multiplex PCR reads. Seen here are about 560,000 distinct CDR3 sequences, approximately 15% observed once, and the top ten hold around 7.5%. The sample consisted of blood. All receptors derive from a woman younger than 45 with Graves' hyperthyroidism. Both conserved end residues are part of each CDR3. The D gene is left open where the match is weak. Rows give clone size only sometimes, using once, few, many, or a class for an expanded clone.

TRBV28	TRBD2	many	TRBJ2-5	TGTGCCAGCAGTCCCAGGACTAGAAGTCTACAAGAGACCCAGTACTTC	CASSPRTRSLQETQYF
TRBV4-3	TRBD1	few	TRBJ2-7	TGCGCCAGCAGCTCGGGACAGGGATTCGTCGAGCAGTACTTC	CASSSGQGFVEQYF
TRBV9	TRBD2	-	TRBJ2-1	TGTGCCAGCAGCGTAGCGGGGGGGCTTAACAATGAGCAGTTCTTC	CASSVAGGLNNEQFF
TRBV7-3	-	few	TRBJ2-3	TGTGCCAGCAGCCGGACGGAGAGGCCAGATACGCAGTATTTT	CASSRTERPDTQYF
TRBV18	-	many	TRBJ1-5	TGTGCCAGCTCACCACGACAGGAACTCAGCAATCAGCCCCAGCATTTT	CASSPRQELSNQPQHF
TRBV28	-	-	TRBJ1-2	TGTGCCAGCGAAACAGGGAACTATGGCTACACCTTC	CASETGNYGYTF
TRBV12-3/TRBV12-4	-	many	TRBJ2-1	TGTGCCAGCAGTTTTGTAGGAAACAATGAGCAGTTCTTC	CASSFVGNNEQFF
TRBV9	-	many	TRBJ2-7	TGTGCCAGCAGCGTAGGACAGGTCGTTGAAGAGCAGTACTTC	CASSVGQVVEEQYF
TRBV28	TRBD2	many	TRBJ2-1	TGTGCCAGCAGCACTCAAGCGGGAATTTACAATGAGCAGTTCTTC	CASSTQAGIYNEQFF
TRBV7-9	-	few	TRBJ2-6	TGTGCCAGCAGCCCATGGTCAGGAAGCTCTGGGGCCAACGTCCTGACTTTC	CASSPWSGSSGANVLTF
TRBV6-1	-	-	TRBJ1-5	TGTGCCAGCAGTCGAGAGGGACACGCCAATAGCAATCAGCCCCAGCATTTT	CASSREGHANSNQPQHF
TRBV20-1	TRBD1	many	TRBJ2-7	TGCCCAGCCCCCTTGGACAGGGCCGGAAAATCCTACGAGCAGTACTTC	CPAPLDRAGKSYEQYF
TRBV27	-	many	TRBJ1-1	TGTGCCAGCAGGCTAAATAGACAGATCTTACCTGAAGCTTTCTTT	CASRLNRQILPEAFF
TRBV19	-	few	TRBJ1-1	TGTGCCAGTAGGCCCCCGGGGGCGCAGTTTGAAGCTTTCTTT	CASRPPGAQFEAFF
TRBV11-2	-	-	TRBJ2-3	TGTGCCAGCAGACCCCCTCGCACAGATACGCAGTATTTT	CASRPPRTDTQYF
TRBV20-1	TRBD1	many	TRBJ1-1	TGCAGTGCTAGGGTACAAGACAGGGTAGGGGCTTTCTTT	CSARVQDRVGAFF
TRBV5-1	TRBD1	many	TRBJ1-1	TGCGCCAGCAGCTTAGAGGGGGCGACTGAAGCTTTCTTT	CASSLEGATEAFF
TRBV20-1	-	many	TRBJ2-2	TGCAGTGCTAGAGATCAGGGGACCGGGGAGCTGTTTTTT	CSARDQGTGELFF
TRBV10-3	-	-	TRBJ2-1	TGTGCCATCAGTGAGTCGAAGGATGAGCAGTTCTTC	CAISESKDEQFF
TRBV14	TRBD1	few	TRBJ1-6	TGTGCCAGCAGCCAGCGACAGGGTTGGATTAATTCACCCCTCCACTTT	CASSQRQGWINSPLHF
TRBV28	-	-	TRBJ2-7	TGTGCCAGCAGTTTATGGTTAAGCTCCTACGAGCAGTACTTC	CASSLWLSSYEQYF
TRBV28	-	many	TRBJ1-2	TGTGCCAGCAGACAAACAGGGCGAGACTATGGCTACACCTTC	CASRQTGRDYGYTF
TRBV11-1	TRBD2	many	TRBJ2-1	TGTGCCAGCAGCTTTTGGCTAGCGGGACCTCGCTCCTACAATGAGCAGTTCTTC	CASSFWLAGPRSYNEQFF
TRBV18	TRBD2	many	TRBJ2-1	TGTGCCAGCTCACCGGGCATGGGGGGGAATGAGCAGTTCTTC	CASSPGMGGNEQFF
TRBV10-3	TRBD1	-	TRBJ2-7	TGTGCCACCACCACTGGACAGGGGGCAGCCGAGCAGTACTTC	CATTTGQGAAEQYF
TRBV29-1	TRBD1	many	TRBJ2-1	TGCAGCATACAGGGGAGCTCCTACAATGAGCAGTTCTTC	CSIQGSSYNEQFF
TRBV4-1	-	-	TRBJ2-1	TGCGCCAGCAGCCAGGACAACCGGGACTTCAATGAGCAGTTCTTC	CASSQDNRDFNEQFF
TRBV6-1	-	many	TRBJ1-2	TGTGCCAGCAGTGAAGTAGGGGCCTATGGCTACACCTTC	CASSEVGAYGYTF
TRBV11-2	-	many	TRBJ2-2	TGTGCCAGCAGCCGGACCGCCGGGACTCGGGACACCGGGGAGCTGTTTTTT	CASSRTAGTRDTGELFF
TRBV13	-	-	TRBJ2-2	TGTGCCAGCAGCTTAGCAGAAAACAGGAACACCGGGGAGCTGCTTTTT	CASSLAENRNTGELLF
TRBV4-3	-	-	TRBJ2-7	TGCGCCAGCAGCCTCCTCCAGGGCCATACCTACGAGCAGTACTTC	CASSLLQGHTYEQYF
TRBV27	-	many	TRBJ2-7	TGTGCCAGCAGTTCCGGATCAGCCAGCTACGAGCAGTACTTC	CASSSGSASYEQYF
TRBV14	-	many	TRBJ2-1	TGTGCCAGCAGCCAACTGGAGAGCTCCTACAATGAGCAGTTCTTC	CASSQLESSYNEQFF
TRBV5-1	-	many	TRBJ2-7	TGCGCCAGCAGCTTGAACCGGGAACATTTCGAGCAGTACTTC	CASSLNREHFEQYF
TRBV4-1	TRBD2	-	TRBJ2-1	TGCGCCAGCAGCCAAGGACTAGCGGGAGGGAGGTTCTTC	CASSQGLAGGRFF
TRBV28	-	many	TRBJ1-1	TGTGCCAGCAGTTTATACAGGGCTGGGAACACTGAAGCTTTCTTT	CASSLYRAGNTEAFF
TRBV7-7	-	few	TRBJ2-7	TGTGCCAGCAGCTCCCGACTAGGATCAGGCTACGAGCAGTACTTC	CASSSRLGSGYEQYF
TRBV7-3	-	few	TRBJ2-3	TGTGCCAGCAGCTTAATTGGCTCTAGCACAGATACGCAGTATTTT	CASSLIGSSTDTQYF
TRBV6-1	-	many	TRBJ1-2	TGTGCCAGCAGCCGGTTCACAGGTTCCGGGGCGTATGGCTACACCTTC	CASSRFTGSGAYGYTF
TRBV4-1	TRBD2	-	TRBJ2-3	TGCGCCAGCAGCCAAGAAGCGTACCTAATACTAGCGGGTTTCACAGATACGCAGTATTTT	CASSQEAYLILAGFTDTQYF
TRBV20-1	TRBD2	many	TRBJ2-3	TGCAGTGCTAGCGCGGCGGGAGTGGCAGATACGCAGTATTTT	CSASAAGVADTQYF
TRBV4-1	-	few	TRBJ2-5	TGCGCCAGCAGCCAAATTCGGGGGTTTCGAGAGACCCAGTACTTC	CASSQIRGFRETQYF
TRBV9	-	-	TRBJ2-2	TGTGCCAGCAAAAGAGACCCAACCGGGAACACCGGGGAGCTGTTTTTT	CASKRDPTGNTGELFF
TRBV20-1	-	many	TRBJ2-7	TGCAGTGCTAGAGATCGACTTTCCTACGAGCAGTACTTC	CSARDRLSYEQYF
TRBV27	-	-	TRBJ2-3	TGTGCCAGCAGGAAACCGGAGGGTACGCAGTATTTT	CASRKPEGTQYF